This TCR beta chain was recovered during a study of blood T cell repertoires in COVID-19. Overall study context: Both acute and convalescent COVID-19 samples were obtained from the United States, Italy and Spain. T cells, B-cell-depleted T cells, or PBMCs supplied cDNA or gDNA.

The repertoire was sequenced with immunoSEQ multiplex PCR; TCRdb's copy has only in-frame clones and lacks some. Altogether under 200,000 clones are present, about nine tenths being singletons, with the ten largest covering around 1.5%. The clonotype originates from a man in his late teens or twenties with active or convalescent COVID-19. Sequencing was done on a sample of peripheral blood.

The CDR3 DNA follows: TGTGCCAGCAGCCGTCCGCGGGAAGGCTATGGCTACACCTTC. This sequence encodes CASSRPREGYGYTF. The gene calls are TRBV5-5 and TRBJ1-2; the D is unclear. This CDR3 comprises 14 residues. Germline V gives CDR1 SGHKS, CDR2 YYEKEE (reference sequence). The V gene lost 4 bases and the J gene lost 4 bases, with 14 bases spanning the gap.